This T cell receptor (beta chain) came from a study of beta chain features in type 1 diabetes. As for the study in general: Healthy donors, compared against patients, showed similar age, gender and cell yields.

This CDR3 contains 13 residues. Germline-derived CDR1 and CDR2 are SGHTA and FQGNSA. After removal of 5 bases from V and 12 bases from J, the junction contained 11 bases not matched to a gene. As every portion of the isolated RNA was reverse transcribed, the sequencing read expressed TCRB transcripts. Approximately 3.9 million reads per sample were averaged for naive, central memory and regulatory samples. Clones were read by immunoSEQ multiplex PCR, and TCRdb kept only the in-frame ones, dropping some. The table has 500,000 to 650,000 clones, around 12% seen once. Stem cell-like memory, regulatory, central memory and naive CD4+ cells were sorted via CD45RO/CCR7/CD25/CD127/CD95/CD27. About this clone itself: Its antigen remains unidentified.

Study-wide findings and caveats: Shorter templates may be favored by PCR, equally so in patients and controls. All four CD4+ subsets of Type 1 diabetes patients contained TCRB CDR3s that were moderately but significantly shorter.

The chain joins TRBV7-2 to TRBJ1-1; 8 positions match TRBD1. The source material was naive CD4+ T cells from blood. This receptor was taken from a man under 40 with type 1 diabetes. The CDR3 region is CASSEDRERDTFF. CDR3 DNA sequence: TGTGCCAGCAGCGAGGACAGGGAGAGGGATACTTTCTTT. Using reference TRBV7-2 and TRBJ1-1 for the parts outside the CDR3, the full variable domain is GAGVSQSPSNKVTEKGKDVELRCDPISGHTALYWYRQSLGQGLEFLIYFQGNSAPDKSGLPSDRFSAERTGGSVSTLTIQRTQQEDSAVYLCASSEDRERDTFFGQGTRLTVV.